The 28 T cell receptor beta chains reported below all come from one sample, sequenced in a study of blood T cell repertoires in COVID-19. TCRdb's copy holds only in-frame clones and misses some; the assay was immunoSEQ multiplex PCR. This sample has over 50,000 clones, with over 70% found just once. The sequenced sample was peripheral blood. The receptors were sampled from a human donor with active or convalescent COVID-19. The donor label of this sample is uncertain.

This clone was seen only a few times. The chain couples TRBV5-1 to TRBJ1-2; a weak D match, TRBD1 (5 bases). This CDR3 is 15 amino acids long. V was trimmed by 4 bases and J by 0 bases, leaving 13 bases between them. Germline V gene lookup returns CDR1 SGHRS and CDR2 YFSETQ. CDR3 protein: CASSPSGGTNYGYTF. DNA for the CDR3: TGCGCCAGCAGCCCTAGCGGGGGGACTAACTATGGCTACACCTTC. The full variable domain, its missing parts supplied by reference TRBV5-1 and TRBJ1-2, is KAGVTQTPRYLIKTRGQQVTLSCSPISGHRSVSWYQQTPGQGLQFLFEYFSETQRNKGNFPGRFSGRQFSNSRSEMNVSTLELGDSALYLCASSPSGGTNYGYTFGSGTRLTVV.

The chain recombines TRBV30 with TRBJ1-2; perhaps TRBD1 as D (5 bases). This CDR3 region has 19 residues. CDR1 is GTSNPN, CDR2 SVGIG, per germline (reference sequence). The V end lost 0 bases, the J end lost 4 bases, and 27 bases lay between the germline ends. CDR3 sequence (DNA): TGTGCCTGGAGTGTAGGGAGGGACGCAGGGCTGAAGTTGGGCTATGGCTACACCTTC. Protein product: CAWSVGRDAGLKLGYGYTF.

The chain carries TRBV25-1 and TRBJ1-1; D possibly corresponds to TRBD1 (6 bases). Germline V CDR1 and CDR2: MGHDK, SYGVNS. With 4 bases removed from V and 10 bases from J, the gap between germline ends came to 10 bases. The CDR3 is 11 residues long. The CDR3: CASSGGGGAFF. CDR3 nucleotide sequence: TGTGCCAGCAGTGGTGGGGGCGGAGCTTTCTTT.

This rearrangement joins TRBV10-3 to TRBJ1-6; D ambiguous. The germline V gene encodes CDR1 ENHRY and CDR2 SYGVKD. V was trimmed by 0 bases and J by 10 bases, leaving 13 bases between them. This CDR3 region has 15 residues. The CDR3 loop reads CAISESAADLSPLHF. The CDR3 nucleotides read TGTGCCATCAGTGAGTCGGCGGCAGATCTATCACCCCTCCACTTT.

This clone was found a few times. The V and J genes are TRBV6-1 and TRBJ1-3; D unclear. The V gene lost 1 base and the J gene lost 3 bases, with 7 bases spanning the gap. Germline V gene lookup returns CDR1 MNHNS and CDR2 SASEGT. The CDR3 is made up of 14 amino acids. Here the CDR3 reads CASSEGALGNTIYF. DNA for the CDR3: TGTGCCAGCAGTGAAGGGGCCCTTGGAAACACCATATATTTT.

The J gene is TRBJ2-4, the V gene TRBV3-1 (or the pseudogene TRBV3-2); 10 positions agree with TRBD1. CDR1 and CDR2 (germline): LGHDT, YNNKEL (reference sequence). Germline trimming cut 1 base from V and 5 bases from J; bases unmatched to any gene: 14. The CDR3 has 19 residues. The CDR3 coding sequence is TGTGCCAGCAGCCAAGCCTTTAAGCCGGGACAGGGGTTTCAAAACATTCAGTACTTC. Translated, it gives CASSQAFKPGQGFQNIQYF.

V and J are TRBV27 and TRBJ1-1, with a possible D match to TRBD1 (5 bases). Trimming took 4 bases from V and 4 from J, leaving 13 bases between them. There are 14 residues in the CDR3. CDR1 MNHEY and CDR2 SMNVEV come from the germline V gene (reference sequence). CDR3 sequence reads: CASSSGYGSTEAFF. The CDR3 DNA is TGTGCCAGCAGTTCAGGGTACGGGTCCACTGAAGCTTTCTTT.

This chain connects TRBV19 to TRBJ2-1; 9 bases fit TRBD2. This CDR3 has 15 residues. The V gene end was trimmed by 8 bases and the J gene end by 7 bases; junction bases not matched to a gene: 12. Germline-derived CDR1 and CDR2 are LNHDA and SQIVND (reference sequence). The CDR3 DNA sequence: TGTGCCAGTCGCCCCGGGAGCGGGAGGTTTAATGAGCAGTTCTTC. Residues: CASRPGSGRFNEQFF.

The V gene is TRBV10-2, the J gene TRBJ2-7; the match to TRBD2 covers 13 bases. Looked up from germline, CDR1 is WSHSY and CDR2 is SAAADI. The CDR3 spans 16 residues. With 6 bases clipped from V and 1 base from J, the junction kept 6 bases outside the gene matches. The chain's CDR3 is CASRPGLAGSSYEQYF. CDR3 in DNA: TGCGCCAGCAGGCCGGGACTAGCGGGGAGTTCCTACGAGCAGTACTTC.

The chain carries TRBV18 and TRBJ2-7; 9 nucleotides line up with TRBD1. V was pared by 3 bases and J by 6 bases, with 9 bases of the junction left unmatched. This CDR3 is built from 15 residues. Germline CDR1 and CDR2: KGHSH and LQKENI. CDR3 residues: CASSPGTGSLGEQYF. In DNA, the CDR3 is TGTGCCAGCTCACCCGGGACAGGGAGTCTTGGCGAGCAGTACTTC.

The chain couples TRBV5-6 to TRBJ2-2; D is possibly TRBD2 (5 bases). V lost 4 bases and J lost 3, with 10 bases in between. In germline, CDR1 is SGHDT, CDR2 YYEEEE. The CDR3 consists of 14 residues. CDR3 protein: CASSVGLYTGELFF. CDR3 DNA sequence: TGTGCCAGCAGCGTCGGACTGTACACCGGGGAGCTGTTTTTT.

This clone was detected only a few times. The chain is built from TRBV30 and TRBJ1-5, with D perhaps matching TRBD1 (5 bases). Germline V gene sequence: CDR1 GTSNPN, CDR2 SVGIG (reference sequence). This CDR3 spans 16 amino acids. V was trimmed by 1 base and J by 5 bases, leaving 18 bases between them. The CDR3 is CAWSDSWGRPDQPQHF. The CDR3 coding sequence is TGTGCCTGGAGTGACTCATGGGGCAGACCAGATCAGCCCCAGCATTTT.

In its sample, this clone is medium-sized (0.01 to 0.1%). The genes are TRBV9 and TRBJ2-7; D might be TRBD1 (5 bases). The CDR3 contains 13 residues. The V gene lost 4 bases and the J gene lost 3 bases, with 11 bases spanning the gap. Germline assignment: CDR1 SGDLS and CDR2 YYNGEE. The CDR3, as DNA: TGTGCCAGCAGCCCCTGGGGCGGCTACGAGCAGTACTTC. Its translation: CASSPWGGYEQYF. Using reference TRBV9 and TRBJ2-7 for the parts outside the CDR3, the full variable domain is DSGVTQTPKHLITATGQRVTLRCSPRSGDLSVYWYQQSLDQGLQFLIQYYNGEERAKGNILERFSAQQFPDLHSELNLSSLELGDSALYFCASSPWGGYEQYFGPGTRLTVT.

The rearrangement joins TRBV19 to TRBJ2-6; D might be TRBD2 (5 bases). The V gene lost 6 bases and the J gene lost 1 base, with 10 bases spanning the gap. Germline loops: CDR1 LNHDA, CDR2 SQIVND (reference sequence). This CDR3 is built from 15 residues. The CDR3 reads CASSRTYSGANVLTF. The DNA of the CDR3 is TGTGCCAGTAGCCGGACTTATTCTGGGGCCAACGTCCTGACTTTC.

The chain has TRBV21-1 and TRBJ2-2; the D call of TRBD2 is as the table states it, not checked on the DNA. TRBV21-1 is a known pseudogene. The CDR3 extends over 18 amino acids. Here the CDR3 reads CASSKGTSGNRNTGELFF. CDR3 sequence (DNA): TGTGCCAGCAGCAAAGGGACTAGCGGGAATCGGAACACCGGGGAGCTGTTTTTT.

V usage is TRBV3-1 (or the pseudogene TRBV3-2) and J usage is TRBJ2-1; 9 bases are a match to TRBD2. After removal of 4 bases from V and 2 bases from J, the junction contained 6 bases not matched to a gene. The CDR3 sequence is 16 residues long. Germline CDR1 reads LGHDT; CDR2 reads YNNKEL (reference sequence). CDR3 in amino acids: CASSREGLATYNEQFF. CDR3 nucleotides: TGTGCCAGCAGCCGCGAGGGACTAGCCACCTACAATGAGCAGTTCTTC.

This chain connects TRBV24-1 to TRBJ2-3, with a tentative D call TRBD1 (6 bases). This CDR3 is 16 amino acids long. The germline gives CDR1 KGHDR, CDR2 SFDVKD. V was clipped by 1 base and J by 0 bases, with 10 bases between them. The CDR3 DNA reads TGTGCCACCAGTGATTTAGTAACAGGGAGCACAGATACGCAGTATTTT. Translating gives CATSDLVTGSTDTQYF.

This rearrangement joins TRBV5-5 to TRBJ2-5; D is possibly TRBD2 (5 bases). Germline CDR1 is SGHKS and CDR2 is YYEKEE (reference sequence). Trimming took 4 bases from V and 5 from J, leaving 12 bases between them. CDR3 length: 13 amino acids. CDR3 in DNA: TGTGCCAGCAGCCGTGGGGAGAGGGAGACCCAGTACTTC. This encodes CASSRGERETQYF.

V is TRBV27 and J is TRBJ1-1; D unclear. V shed 3 bases and J shed 4 bases, with 12 bases lying between them. Per the germline V gene, CDR1 is MNHEY and CDR2 is SMNVEV (reference sequence). This CDR3 has 14 amino acids. DNA of the CDR3: TGTGCCAGCAGTTTTTCGTCAGGAAGCACTGAAGCTTTCTTT. This encodes CASSFSSGSTEAFF.

The chain has TRBV24-1 and TRBJ1-1; a possible D gene is TRBD1 (6 bases). V was cut by 4 bases and J by 1 base, with 15 bases left in between. Per germline, CDR1 KGHDR and CDR2 SFDVKD. CDR3 length: 16 residues. CDR3 in amino acids: CATSEGTTEGNTEAFF. CDR3 nucleotides: TGTGCCACCAGTGAAGGGACAACCGAGGGGAACACTGAAGCTTTCTTT.

The chain couples TRBV18 to TRBJ2-1; the D gene is possibly TRBD1 (8 bases). Germline V CDR1 and CDR2: KGHSH, LQKENI. Trimming removed 6 bases from V and 1 base from J, with 19 bases in between. There are 17 residues in the CDR3. The CDR3 here is CASSPSDREGSYNEQFF. CDR3 in DNA: TGTGCCAGCTCCCCATCGGACAGGGAGGGGTCCTACAATGAGCAGTTCTTC.

This rearrangement joins TRBV29-1 to TRBJ2-1; 12 bases fit TRBD2. This CDR3 contains 15 residues. V trimming: 5 bases; J trimming: 7 bases; junction bases outside the gene matches: 9. Germline CDR1 SQVTM, CDR2 ANQGSEA. The CDR3 region has the DNA TGCAGCGTTCACAGGGGGACTAGCGGGCTAAATGAGCAGTTCTTC. Translation: CSVHRGTSGLNEQFF.

This rearrangement joins TRBV5-5 to TRBJ2-7, with 9 bases lining up with TRBD1. The trim removed 3 bases at V and 6 bases at J, leaving 7 bases unmatched. Germline V CDR1 and CDR2: SGHKS, YYEKEE (reference sequence). The CDR3 extends over 14 amino acids. The CDR3 spells CASSSQTGGREQYF. The CDR3 DNA sequence: TGTGCCAGCAGCTCTCAGACAGGGGGACGCGAGCAGTACTTC. Supplemented by reference TRBV5-5 and TRBJ2-7, the full variable domain reads DAGVTQSPTHLIKTRGQQVTLRCSPISGHKSVSWYQQVLGQGPQFIFQYYEKEERGRGNFPDRFSARQFPNYSSELNVNALLLGDSALYLCASSSQTGGREQYFGPGTRLTVT.

This chain joins TRBV6-1 and TRBJ2-7; perhaps TRBD1 as D (5 bases). Germline CDR1 and CDR2: MNHNS and SASEGT. V was cut by 0 bases and J by 5 bases, with 14 bases left in between. The CDR3 consists of 15 residues. The CDR3 spells CASSEAGTGPHEQYF. CDR3 DNA sequence: TGTGCCAGCAGTGAAGCTGGTACAGGTCCCCACGAGCAGTACTTC.

This clone was seen many times. The V call is TRBV18, the J call TRBJ1-1; no definite D call. V lost 3 bases and J 0 bases, leaving 11 bases between the germline ends. This CDR3 spans 15 amino acids. Per the germline V gene, CDR1 is KGHSH and CDR2 is LQKENI. Written as DNA, the CDR3 is TGTGCCAGCTCACCGTCTTGGAGGGTGAACACTGAAGCTTTCTTT. Its protein is CASSPSWRVNTEAFF.

V and J are TRBV10-3 and TRBJ2-1; perhaps TRBD2 as D (7 bases). The CDR3 extends over 12 amino acids. Germline lookup yields CDR1 ENHRY and CDR2 SYGVKD. Trimming stripped 6 bases from V and 8 bases from J, with 11 bases between. CDR3 region: CAIRRGGDEQFF. Here the CDR3 DNA reads TGTGCCATCAGGAGGGGGGGCGATGAGCAGTTCTTC.

This sequence joins TRBV28 and TRBJ1-2; TRBD1 matches at 9 bases. Germline CDR1 and CDR2: MDHEN and SYDVKM. V lost 5 bases to trimming and J lost 8 bases; unmatched junction nucleotides: 15. This CDR3 spans 16 amino acids. The CDR3 loop reads CASSRAHGQGTRGYTF. The CDR3, as DNA: TGTGCCAGCAGTCGAGCCCACGGACAGGGGACAAGAGGCTACACCTTC.

The J gene is TRBJ2-3, the V gene TRBV9; maybe TRBD1 (5 bases). The CDR3 runs 14 residues. Germline V CDR1 and CDR2: SGDLS, YYNGEE. The V end was cut by 1 base, the J end by 0 bases, with 6 bases between. The CDR3 DNA is TGTGCCAGCAGCGTATGGGGCAGCACAGATACGCAGTATTTT. This sequence encodes CASSVWGSTDTQYF.